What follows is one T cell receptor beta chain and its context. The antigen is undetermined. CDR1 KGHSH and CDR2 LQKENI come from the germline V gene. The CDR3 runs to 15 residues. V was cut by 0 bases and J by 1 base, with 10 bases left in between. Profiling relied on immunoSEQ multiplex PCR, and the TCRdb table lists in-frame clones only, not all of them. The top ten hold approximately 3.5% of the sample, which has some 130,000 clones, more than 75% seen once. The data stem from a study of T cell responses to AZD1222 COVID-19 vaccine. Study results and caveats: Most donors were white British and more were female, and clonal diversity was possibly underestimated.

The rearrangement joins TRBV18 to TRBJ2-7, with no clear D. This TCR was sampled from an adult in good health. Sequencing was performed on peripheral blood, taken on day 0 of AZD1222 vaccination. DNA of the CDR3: TGTGCCAGCTCACCACCGATAAGGGTTTCCTACGAGCAGTACTTC. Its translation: CASSPPIRVSYEQYF.